This is a list of T cell receptor beta chains from one sample in a study of follicular helper T cells after annual influenza vaccination. The repertoire was sequenced with immunoSEQ multiplex PCR; TCRdb's copy has only in-frame clones and lacks some. The sample contains some 1,500 clones, approximately 83% of which appear only once. This material consisted of CXCR5+ CD38+ circulating T follicular helper cells from blood, taken 7 days after influenza vaccination. The source is an adult who received the influenza vaccine. Each CDR3 is given with its conserved first and last residue. A D gene is named only where the DNA matches it firmly. The size field is filled for only some rows; it gives once, few, many or a size class.

clone_size: NA; v_call: TRBV9; j_call: TRBJ2-3; d_call: NA; cdr3_nt: TGTGCCAGCAGCGTAGATCGGCAGAGAGCAGCGGATACGCAGTATTTT; cdr3_aa: CASSVDRQRAADTQYF
clone_size: once; v_call: TRBV2; j_call: TRBJ2-7; d_call: NA; cdr3_nt: TGTGCCAGCACGCGGGACAGCAACTCCTACGAGCAGTACTTC; cdr3_aa: CASTRDSNSYEQYF
clone_size: NA; v_call: TRBV7-2; j_call: TRBJ2-7; d_call: TRBD2; cdr3_nt: TGTGCCAGCAGCTTAGTAACGCGGGAGGCCTACGAGCAGTACTTC; cdr3_aa: CASSLVTREAYEQYF
clone_size: few; v_call: TRBV12-5; j_call: TRBJ2-3; d_call: TRBD1; cdr3_nt: TGTGCTAGTGGAAAGGGACAGGAGCGCACAGATACGCAGTATTTT; cdr3_aa: CASGKGQERTDTQYF
clone_size: few; v_call: TRBV4-1; j_call: TRBJ2-1; d_call: TRBD2; cdr3_nt: TGCGCCAGCAGCCAAGCGCGGACTAGCGGGGGGGCCCCAAGTTCCTACAATGAGCAGTTCTTC; cdr3_aa: CASSQARTSGGAPSSYNEQFF
clone_size: NA; v_call: TRBV19; j_call: TRBJ2-7; d_call: NA; cdr3_nt: TGTGCCAGTAGTATGACAGAATACGAGCAGTACTTC; cdr3_aa: CASSMTEYEQYF
clone_size: NA; v_call: TRBV7-3; j_call: TRBJ1-2; d_call: TRBD1; cdr3_nt: TGTGCCAGCAGCTTACAAGGAAACCGACAGGGGACGGGCTACACCTTC; cdr3_aa: CASSLQGNRQGTGYTF
clone_size: NA; v_call: TRBV4-3; j_call: TRBJ2-2; d_call: NA; cdr3_nt: TGCGCCAGCAGCCAAGACCGGGTCGGGGAGCTGTTTTTT; cdr3_aa: CASSQDRVGELFF
clone_size: NA; v_call: TRBV2; j_call: TRBJ1-1; d_call: NA; cdr3_nt: TGTGCCACCCGACAGGAGGTGAACACTGAAGCTTTCTTT; cdr3_aa: CATRQEVNTEAFF
clone_size: NA; v_call: TRBV29-1; j_call: TRBJ1-3; d_call: NA; cdr3_nt: TGCAGCGTTGAAGTAAATGCCTTGATGGGAAACACCATATATTTT; cdr3_aa: CSVEVNALMGNTIYF
clone_size: NA; v_call: TRBV19; j_call: TRBJ2-1; d_call: NA; cdr3_nt: TGTGCCAGTAGGAGGGGGGAGATGGGTTATAATGAGCAGTTCTTC; cdr3_aa: CASRRGEMGYNEQFF
clone_size: few; v_call: TRBV13; j_call: TRBJ1-1; d_call: NA; cdr3_nt: TGTGCCAGCAGCGGGCCCTCCTTGGAAGCTTTCTTT; cdr3_aa: CASSGPSLEAFF
clone_size: once; v_call: TRBV9; j_call: TRBJ2-1; d_call: NA; cdr3_nt: TGTGCCAGCAGCCCAGTCCTCCGGGTAGACAATGAGCAGTTCTTC; cdr3_aa: CASSPVLRVDNEQFF
clone_size: NA; v_call: TRBV18; j_call: TRBJ2-7; d_call: TRBD1; cdr3_nt: TGTGCCAGCTCAGACAGACAGGGGTCCTACGAGCAGTACTTC; cdr3_aa: CASSDRQGSYEQYF
clone_size: NA; v_call: TRBV6-1; j_call: TRBJ1-5; d_call: NA; cdr3_nt: TGTGCCAGCAGTGAAGGGTCGGGGGGCAAGGGCAATCAGCCCCAGCATTTT; cdr3_aa: CASSEGSGGKGNQPQHF
clone_size: NA; v_call: TRBV23-1; j_call: TRBJ2-1; d_call: TRBD2; cdr3_nt: TGCGCCAGCAGTCATGGACTAGCGGGAGAAAAGGGCTCCTACAATGAGCAGTTCTTC; cdr3_aa: CASSHGLAGEKGSYNEQFF
clone_size: NA; v_call: TRBV30; j_call: TRBJ1-6; d_call: TRBD1; cdr3_nt: TGTGCCTGGAGTGGAGGACAGGATAATTCACCCCTCCACTTT; cdr3_aa: CAWSGGQDNSPLHF
clone_size: NA; v_call: TRBV4-2; j_call: TRBJ1-4; d_call: NA; cdr3_nt: TGTGCCAGCAGCCAAGGCACCGAGAGGGAAAAACTGTTTTTT; cdr3_aa: CASSQGTEREKLFF
clone_size: NA; v_call: TRBV5-6; j_call: TRBJ1-2; d_call: TRBD1; cdr3_nt: TGTGCCAGCAGCTCTGGACAGGGCTATGGCTACACCTTC; cdr3_aa: CASSSGQGYGYTF
clone_size: NA; v_call: TRBV28; j_call: TRBJ2-5; d_call: TRBD2; cdr3_nt: TGTGCCAGCAGAGGGACTAGCGGAAGCCGAGAGACCCAGTACTTC; cdr3_aa: CASRGTSGSRETQYF
clone_size: once; v_call: TRBV29-1; j_call: TRBJ2-3; d_call: NA; cdr3_nt: TGCAGCGTTGTTGAAGGGAGGGGGGCAGATACGCAGTATTTT; cdr3_aa: CSVVEGRGADTQYF
clone_size: NA; v_call: TRBV18; j_call: TRBJ2-1; d_call: TRBD2; cdr3_nt: TGTGCCAGCTCACCCCCGGGGGGCTACAATGAGCAGTTCTTC; cdr3_aa: CASSPPGGYNEQFF
clone_size: NA; v_call: TRBV29-1; j_call: TRBJ2-7; d_call: TRBD1; cdr3_nt: TGCAGTGGACAGGGCAGCTCCTACGAGCAGTACTTC; cdr3_aa: CSGQGSSYEQYF
clone_size: NA; v_call: TRBV6-1; j_call: TRBJ2-5; d_call: NA; cdr3_nt: TGTGCCAGCAGTGAAGTTAGTGTGGGGGAGACCCAGTACTTC; cdr3_aa: CASSEVSVGETQYF